The 11 T cell receptor beta chains given below trace back to one sample, sequenced in a study of blood T cell repertoires in COVID-19. The protocol was immunoSEQ multiplex PCR, while the TCRdb copy is restricted to in-frame clones and leaves out a portion. The data hold about 190,000 clones, with more than 75% observed a single time. The sequencing input was peripheral blood. These receptors all stem from a man between 35 and 55 years old with active or convalescent COVID-19.

The genes are TRBV3-1 (or the pseudogene TRBV3-2) and TRBJ1-4; tentative D call: TRBD1 (5 bases). V dropped 4 bases and J dropped 7 bases, with 13 bases sitting between them. The CDR3 consists of 14 residues. Per the germline V gene, CDR1 is LGHDT and CDR2 is YNNKEL (reference sequence). CDR3 sequence: CASSLSGGGEKLFF. DNA of the CDR3: TGTGCCAGCAGCCTCTCTGGGGGAGGTGAAAAACTGTTTTTT.

This chain connects TRBV5-1 to TRBJ1-5; TRBD1 is a possible D gene (6 bases). Trimming stripped 1 base from V and 3 bases from J, with 14 bases between. CDR1 is SGHRS, CDR2 YFSETQ, per germline. CDR3 length: 16 residues. CDR3 bases: TGCGCCAGCAGCTTGAATGGGGACAAACTCAATCAGCCCCAGCATTTT. Residues: CASSLNGDKLNQPQHF.

This rearrangement joins TRBV18 to TRBJ2-5; D ambiguous. Germline V lookup: CDR1 KGHSH, CDR2 LQKENI. Trimming removed 0 bases at V and 2 bases at J, with 7 bases between. CDR3 length: 14 residues. The CDR3 DNA reads as TGTGCCAGCTCACCACCTCAGACACAAGAGACCCAGTACTTC. Amino acids: CASSPPQTQETQYF.

The genes are TRBV11-2 and TRBJ2-6, with 7 nucleotides matching TRBD1. Germline CDR1 and CDR2: SGHAT and FQNNGV. Trimming removed 5 bases from V and 2 bases from J; junction bases left unmatched: 12. CDR3 length equals 18 residues. The CDR3 protein is CASSPPRQGETGANVLTF. CDR3 coding DNA: TGTGCCAGCAGCCCCCCCCGGCAGGGGGAAACTGGGGCCAACGTCCTGACTTTC.

This clone was detected only once. The chain combines TRBV9 with TRBJ1-5; 8 nucleotides agree with TRBD1. Trimming at V came to 3 bases and at J to 4 bases, leaving 12 bases not matched to a gene. There are 17 residues in the CDR3. CDR1 and CDR2 from the germline V gene are SGDLS and YYNGEE. Here the CDR3 reads CASSADPTTGVNQPQHF. The CDR3 DNA sequence: TGTGCCAGCAGCGCAGATCCAACGACAGGGGTAAATCAGCCCCAGCATTTT.

The chain uses TRBV28 and TRBJ1-4, with 8 bases aligning to TRBD1. V shed 6 bases, J shed 7 bases, and the junction held 7 bases outside the gene matches. This CDR3 is 14 amino acids long. In germline, CDR1 is MDHEN, CDR2 SYDVKM. The CDR3 region is CASRRRGQIEKLFF. CDR3 DNA: TGTGCCAGCAGGCGCAGGGGGCAGATTGAAAAACTGTTTTTT.

The rearrangement joins TRBV19 to TRBJ2-2, with 7 nucleotides matching TRBD2. V dropped 3 bases and J dropped 5; count of bases not matched to a gene: 12. Germline V gene sequence: CDR1 LNHDA, CDR2 SQIVND (reference sequence). This CDR3 is 17 amino acids long. The CDR3 DNA sequence: TGTGCCAGTAGTATCTCTCTAGCGGAGCTTGGGACCGGGGAGCTGTTTTTT. Residues: CASSISLAELGTGELFF. The full variable domain, with the rest looked up from reference TRBV19 and TRBJ2-2, is DGGITQSPKYLFRKEGQNVTLSCEQNLNHDAMYWYRQDPGQGLRLIYYSQIVNDFQKGDIAEGYSVSREKKESFPLTVTSAQKNPTAFYLCASSISLAELGTGELFFGEGSRLTVL.

The V call is TRBV20-1, the J call TRBJ2-7; 8 positions match TRBD1. This CDR3 spans 10 amino acids. Losses at the gene ends were 6 bases for V and 12 bases for J; bases not matched to a gene: 7. Germline V gene data show CDR1 as DFQATT and CDR2 as SNEGSKA (reference sequence). The DNA of the CDR3 is TGCAGTGCCTATAGGGACAGGATGTACTTC. Its translation is CSAYRDRMYF.

The chain employs TRBV7-2 and TRBJ1-2; D uncertain. Germline V gene lookup returns CDR1 SGHTA and CDR2 FQGNSA. The CDR3 is made up of 10 amino acids. V was cut by 5 bases and J by 8 bases, with 6 bases left in between. CDR3 in DNA: TGTGCCAGCAGCAACGGGGGCTACACCTTC. Translated: CASSNGGYTF.

CDR3 region: CASTKTGTGTGELFF. CDR3 DNA: TGTGCCAGCACCAAAACCGGGACAGGAACCGGGGAGCTGTTTTTT. The gene calls are TRBV7-9 and TRBJ2-2; 8 bases match TRBD1. Looked up from germline, CDR1 is SEHNR and CDR2 is FQNEAQ (reference sequence). This CDR3 region has 15 residues. Unmatched junction bases numbered 9, after V lost 7 bases and J lost 5 bases.

The rearrangement joins TRBV2 to TRBJ1-1; D not resolved. Per the germline V gene, CDR1 is SNHLY and CDR2 is FYNNEI. The CDR3 covers 11 residues. Trimming took 8 bases from V and 3 from J, leaving 7 bases between them. The CDR3 DNA is TGTGCCAGCTCATTTGACACTGAAGCTTTCTTT. The encoded protein is CASSFDTEAFF.